The T cell receptor (beta chain) described here comes from a study of blood T cells in healthy people across ages. In regard to this clonotype: What it recognizes is unknown.

The authors ran a second PCR of 7 to 11 cycles using a sample-barcoded 5' primer and a J-beta primer mix. A 12-random-nucleotide template-switch adaptor tagged each cDNA molecule. TCRdb re-analysed the 5' RACE reads in MiXCR, keeping a single row per CDR3 protein. The top ten clones hold 2% to 2.5% of a sample with 1.5 million to 2 million distinct CDR3 sequences, less than 50% of them seen once. The donors, aged 6 to 90, were healthy Caucasians from Russia. Samples each yielded at least 5 micrograms of total RNA. Findings of the study overall: Bulk PBMC profiling left naive and antigen-experienced comparisons inconclusive.

The CDR3 length is 15 residues. Germline CDR1 LGHNA, CDR2 YSLEER. With 0 bases removed from V and 3 bases from J, the gap between germline ends came to 11 bases. The V gene is TRBV4-3, the J gene TRBJ1-2; D remains ambiguous. The receptor was isolated from a woman aged 40-49 years in good health. Source material: blood. The CDR3 reads CASSQERGTHYGYTF. In nucleotides, the CDR3 is TGCGCCAGCAGCCAAGAACGAGGCACACACTATGGCTACACCTTC.